The entry below describes one T cell receptor beta chain. The sample is drawn from a study of blood T cell repertoires in COVID-19. Turning to the study itself: PBMCs, B-cell-depleted T cells, or T cells provided the cDNA or gDNA that made up the material.

Participants reported their clinical history, and cohort assignment relied on those reports. Here immunoSEQ multiplex PCR was the method, and the copy in TCRdb shows in-frame clones only, minus some. The data show approximately 250,000 clones, more than 85% seen once. The material sequenced was PBMCs or T cells enriched from blood (not recorded which). The receptor's source is a man in his forties who had been exposed to COVID-19.

CDR3: CASSIVVSRGNQPQHF. The CDR3 DNA sequence: TGTGCCAGTAGTATAGTAGTTTCCCGTGGCAATCAGCCCCAGCATTTT. The chain recombines TRBV19 with TRBJ1-5, with unresolved D. The V gene lost 1 base and the J gene lost 2 bases, with 12 bases spanning the gap. CDR1 is LNHDA and CDR2 is SQIVND in the germline V gene (reference sequence). This CDR3 comprises 16 residues.